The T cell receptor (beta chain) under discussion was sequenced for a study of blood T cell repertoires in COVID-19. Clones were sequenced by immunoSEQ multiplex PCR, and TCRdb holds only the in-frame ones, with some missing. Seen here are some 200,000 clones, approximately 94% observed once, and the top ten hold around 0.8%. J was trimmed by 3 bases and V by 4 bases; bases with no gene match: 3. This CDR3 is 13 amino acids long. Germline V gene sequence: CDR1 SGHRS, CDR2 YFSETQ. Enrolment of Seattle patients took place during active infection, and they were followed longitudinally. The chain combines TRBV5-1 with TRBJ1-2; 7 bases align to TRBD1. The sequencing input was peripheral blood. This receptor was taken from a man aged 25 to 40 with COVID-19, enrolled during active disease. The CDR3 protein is CASSRGQDYGYTF. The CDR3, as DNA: TGCGCCAGCAGCCGTGGACAGGACTATGGCTACACCTTC.